This T cell receptor beta chain was documented in a study of CD8 T cells in ankylosing spondylitis. TCRdb re-derived calls from the 5' RACE reads in MiXCR, one entry per CDR3 protein. The repertoire includes more than 650,000 distinct CDR3 sequences, 10% to 15% of them detected once, and more than 0.5% sits in the top ten. Overall study results and limits: Roughly eight highly homologous variants formed a TCR beta motif that appeared characteristic of ankylosing spondylitis blood.

The germline V gene has CDR1 GTSNPN and CDR2 SVGIG (reference sequence). This CDR3 contains 12 residues. Trimming cost V 8 bases and J 8 bases; bases outside gene matches: 9. About this clonotype: Its cognate antigen is unknown.

The chain combines TRBV30 with TRBJ2-1; 7 bases are a match to TRBD2. What was sequenced was blood, either unsorted or a sorted T cell fraction (not recorded which). The receptor's source is a male donor with ankylosing spondylitis. CDR3 sequence: CAVAGGRDEQFF. CDR3 in DNA: TGTGCCGTAGCGGGTGGGAGGGATGAGCAGTTCTTC.